These T cell receptor beta chains were read from a single sample in a study of blood T cell repertoires in COVID-19. Profiling relied on immunoSEQ multiplex PCR, and the TCRdb table lists in-frame clones only, not all of them. The profile shows about 160,000 clones, around 77% of them singletons. The sequencing sample was made of peripheral blood. Source of these receptors: a man between 70 and 80 years old with acute or convalescent COVID-19. CDR3s leave out the opening cysteine and the closing phenylalanine or tryptophan. D genes are given only for firm matches.

cdr3_length,j_call,d_call,v_call,cdr3_aa
14,TRBJ1-6,TRBD1,TRBV11-2,ASSHTYRGQNSPLH
15,TRBJ1-4,NA,TRBV21-1,ASSKAIGPREKEKLF
11,TRBJ1-1,NA,TRBV4-3,ASSQGGTSEAF
12,TRBJ1-5,NA,TRBV27,ASSLTQGHQPQH
11,TRBJ2-5,NA,TRBV4-3,ASSLTHQETQY
11,TRBJ1-6,NA,TRBV18,ASSPSRDSPLH
10,TRBJ2-7,NA,TRBV10-3,ASSDVGGEQY
13,TRBJ2-5,TRBD2,TRBV19,ASSIPAGGQETQY
13,TRBJ1-1,NA,TRBV18,ASSPRGGVNTEAF
11,TRBJ1-1,NA,TRBV9,ASSLPGNTEAF
11,TRBJ2-7,NA,TRBV2,ASSETGSYEQY
13,TRBJ1-2,TRBD1,TRBV4-1,ASSQDSDRVYGYT
11,TRBJ1-4,NA,TRBV19,ASSRRIDEKLF
11,TRBJ2-5,NA,TRBV12-3/TRBV12-4,ASSQQGQETQY
14,TRBJ2-7,NA,TRBV5-5,ASSLGGGRKIYEQY
15,TRBJ2-3,TRBD2,TRBV4-1,ASSPEPGLGSTDTQY
12,TRBJ2-5,NA,TRBV5-6,ASSLRAGVETQY
13,TRBJ2-2,NA,TRBV27,ASSYYQGRPGELF
11,TRBJ1-5,NA,TRBV4-3,ASSQGVNQPQH
11,TRBJ2-7,TRBD1,TRBV6-1,ASSEVTGAKQY
13,TRBJ1-1,NA,TRBV9,ASSVDPGGSTEAF
12,TRBJ2-1,TRBD2,TRBV10-2,ASRSGPIADEQF
13,TRBJ1-1,TRBD1,TRBV6-5,ASSPTTGVGTEAF
13,TRBJ1-4,NA,TRBV11-2,ASSLAPGGQEKLF
11,TRBJ2-1,NA,TRBV13,ASSRTGWNEQF